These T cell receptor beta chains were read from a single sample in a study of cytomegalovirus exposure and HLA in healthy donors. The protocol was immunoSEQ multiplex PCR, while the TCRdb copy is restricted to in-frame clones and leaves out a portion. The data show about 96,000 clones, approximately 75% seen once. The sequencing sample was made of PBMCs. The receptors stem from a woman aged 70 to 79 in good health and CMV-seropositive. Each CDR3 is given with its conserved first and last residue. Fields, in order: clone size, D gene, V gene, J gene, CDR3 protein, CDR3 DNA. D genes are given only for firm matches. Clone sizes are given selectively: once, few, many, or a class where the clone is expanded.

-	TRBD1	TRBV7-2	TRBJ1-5	CASSSRQGVQPQHF	TGTGCCAGCAGCTCCCGACAGGGGGTTCAGCCCCAGCATTTT
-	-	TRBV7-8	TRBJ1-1	CASTRGGPNTEAFF	TGTGCCAGCACTCGGGGGGGTCCGAACACTGAAGCTTTCTTT
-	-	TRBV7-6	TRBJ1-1	CASSLAEGLGTEAFF	TGTGCCAGCAGCTTAGCGGAGGGGCTGGGGACTGAAGCTTTCTTT
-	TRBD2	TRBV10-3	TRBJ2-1	CAIRTLGGGGTNEQFF	TGTGCCATCAGGACCCTTGGGGGCGGGGGGACTAATGAGCAGTTCTTC
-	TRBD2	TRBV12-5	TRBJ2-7	CASGGGAYEQYF	TGTGCTAGTGGCGGGGGGGCCTACGAGCAGTACTTC
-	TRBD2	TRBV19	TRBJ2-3	CASSSGGTDTQYF	TGTGCCAGTTCTAGCGGGGGCACAGATACGCAGTATTTT
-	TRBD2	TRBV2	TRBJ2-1	CASRQTSGIYNEQFF	TGTGCCAGCAGACAGACTAGCGGGATTTACAATGAGCAGTTCTTC
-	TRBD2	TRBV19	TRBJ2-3	CASGAGGTDTQYF	TGTGCCAGCGGAGCGGGAGGCACAGATACGCAGTATTTT
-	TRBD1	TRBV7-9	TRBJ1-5	CASSLGTGTTSNQPQHF	TGTGCCAGCAGCTTGGGGACAGGGACTACAAGCAATCAGCCCCAGCATTTT
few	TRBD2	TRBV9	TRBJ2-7	CASSPVGASGRDEQYF	TGTGCCAGCAGCCCCGTAGGAGCTAGCGGGAGGGACGAGCAGTACTTC
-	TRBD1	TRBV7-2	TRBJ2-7	CASSSPGQGTYEQYF	TGTGCCAGCAGCTCTCCGGGACAGGGGACCTACGAGCAGTACTTC
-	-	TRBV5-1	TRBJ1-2	CASSLDTGNYYGYTF	TGCGCCAGCAGCTTGGATACAGGAAACTACTATGGCTACACCTTC
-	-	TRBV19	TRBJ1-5	CASSIPGGGQPQHF	TGTGCCAGTAGTATCCCCGGGGGGGGACAGCCCCAGCATTTT
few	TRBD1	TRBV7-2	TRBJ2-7	CASSPRRTGSSYEQYF	TGTGCCAGCAGCCCCAGACGGACAGGGAGCTCCTACGAGCAGTACTTC
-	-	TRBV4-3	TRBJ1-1	CASSQSQGSTEAFF	TGCGCCAGCAGCCAGTCCCAGGGGTCAACTGAAGCTTTCTTT
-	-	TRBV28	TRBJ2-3	CASSGSGKGDTQYF	TGTGCCAGCAGTGGGAGTGGGAAGGGAGATACGCAGTATTTT
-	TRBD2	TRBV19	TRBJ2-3	CASIHSGGSTDTQYF	TGTGCCAGTATTCATAGCGGGGGGAGCACAGATACGCAGTATTTT
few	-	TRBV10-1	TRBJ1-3	CASSESGAPGNTIYF	TGCGCCAGCAGTGAATCAGGGGCGCCTGGAAACACCATATATTTT
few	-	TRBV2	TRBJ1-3	CAIPWGSSGNTIYF	TGTGCCATCCCGTGGGGCAGCTCTGGAAACACCATATATTTT
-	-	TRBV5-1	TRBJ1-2	CASSLGGITNYGYTF	TGCGCCAGCAGCTTGGGCGGGATTACTAACTATGGCTACACCTTC
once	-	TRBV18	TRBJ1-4	CASSPRGQNYEKLFF	TGTGCCAGCTCACCGCGGGGGCAGAACTATGAAAAACTGTTTTTT
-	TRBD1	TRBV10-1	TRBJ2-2	CATQDRVTGELFF	TGCGCCACACAGGACAGGGTCACCGGGGAGCTGTTTTTT
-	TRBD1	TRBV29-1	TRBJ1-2	CSVVKPGQGAYGYTF	TGCAGCGTTGTAAAGCCGGGACAGGGAGCCTATGGCTACACCTTC
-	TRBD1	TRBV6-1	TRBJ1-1	CASSHQDRGNTEAFF	TGTGCCAGCAGCCACCAGGACAGGGGCAACACTGAAGCTTTCTTT
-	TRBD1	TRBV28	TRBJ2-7	CASRGTVYEQYF	TGTGCCAGCAGGGGGACAGTCTACGAGCAGTACTTC
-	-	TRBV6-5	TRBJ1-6	CASSRQYNSPLHF	TGTGCCAGCAGTCGACAGTATAATTCACCCCTCCACTTT
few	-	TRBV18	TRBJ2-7	CASSPRTQGSHEQYF	TGTGCCAGCTCACCACGGACCCAGGGGTCCCACGAGCAGTACTTC
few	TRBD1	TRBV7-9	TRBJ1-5	CASSSGQGTNQPQHF	TGTGCCAGCAGCTCGGGACAGGGTACCAATCAGCCCCAGCATTTT
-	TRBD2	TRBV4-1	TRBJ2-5	CASSRGGQETQYF	TGCGCCAGCAGCCGGGGGGGCCAAGAGACCCAGTACTTC
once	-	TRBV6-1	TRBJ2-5	CASSEGGTGQYF	TGTGCCAGCAGTGAAGGGGGGACTGGCCAGTACTTC
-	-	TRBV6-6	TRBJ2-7	CASSPAGRAGEQYF	TGTGCCAGCAGTCCAGCGGGTAGGGCGGGCGAGCAGTACTTC
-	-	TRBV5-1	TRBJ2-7	CASSLPTLNRARLFYEQYF	TGCGCCAGCAGCTTGCCCACCCTGAACAGGGCACGTCTCTTCTACGAGCAGTACTTC
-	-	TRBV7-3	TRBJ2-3	CASSLLIRGGTQYF	TGTGCCAGCAGCTTATTGATTAGGGGAGGTACGCAGTATTTT
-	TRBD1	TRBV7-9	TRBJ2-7	CASSETGSYEQYF	TGTGCCAGCAGCGAGACAGGGTCCTACGAGCAGTACTTC
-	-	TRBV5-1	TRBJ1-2	CASSLEGREGGGYTF	TGCGCCAGCAGCTTGGAGGGCAGGGAAGGTGGTGGCTACACCTTC
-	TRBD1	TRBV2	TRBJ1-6	CASTGQGSISPLHF	TGTGCCAGCACCGGACAGGGAAGTATTTCACCCCTCCACTTT
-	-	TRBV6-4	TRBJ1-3	CASRKDIPAGNTIYF	TGTGCCAGCAGAAAAGACATACCCGCTGGAAACACCATATATTTT
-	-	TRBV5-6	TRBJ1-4	CASSLTRGGNEKLFF	TGTGCCAGCAGCTTGACCCGAGGCGGGAATGAAAAACTGTTTTTT
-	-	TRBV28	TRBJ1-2	CASSATGFNYGYTF	TGTGCCAGCAGTGCGACAGGTTTTAACTATGGCTACACCTTC
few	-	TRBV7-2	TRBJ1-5	CASSLSGRNQPQHF	TGTGCCAGCAGCTTAAGCGGAAGAAATCAGCCCCAGCATTTT
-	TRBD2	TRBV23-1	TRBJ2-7	CASSQASGRAYEQYF	TGCGCCAGCAGTCAAGCTAGCGGGAGGGCCTACGAGCAGTACTTC
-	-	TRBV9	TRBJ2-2	CASRPGMNTGELFF	TGTGCCAGCAGACCCGGGATGAACACCGGGGAGCTGTTTTTT
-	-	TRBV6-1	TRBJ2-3	CASSGFSGWTDTQYF	TGTGCCAGCAGTGGATTCAGCGGATGGACAGATACGCAGTATTTT
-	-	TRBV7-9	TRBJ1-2	CASSLARDGYTF	TGTGCCAGCAGCTTAGCGCGGGATGGCTACACCTTC
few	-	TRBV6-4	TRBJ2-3	CASSPGGGLRTDTQYF	TGTGCCAGCAGCCCTGGGGGGGGGCTTAGAACAGATACGCAGTATTTT
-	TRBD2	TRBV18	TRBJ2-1	CASSRSGGDTNEQFF	TGTGCCAGCTCGCGTAGCGGGGGTGATACAAATGAGCAGTTCTTC
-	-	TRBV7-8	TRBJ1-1	CATTQVNTEAFF	TGTGCCACCACTCAGGTGAACACTGAAGCTTTCTTT
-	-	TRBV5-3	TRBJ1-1	CARTGGPPSITEAFF	TGTGCCAGAACCGGAGGGCCCCCGTCGATCACTGAAGCTTTCTTT
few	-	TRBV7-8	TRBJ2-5	CASSFGALSQETQYF	TGTGCCAGCAGCTTTGGGGCACTTTCCCAAGAGACCCAGTACTTC
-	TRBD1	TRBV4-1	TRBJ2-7	CASSYSTGGDSYEQYF	TGCGCCAGCAGCTATTCAACAGGGGGCGACTCCTACGAGCAGTACTTC